A selection of T cell receptor beta chains follows, all from one sample in a study of regulatory T cells in long-lasting Graves disease. From the multiplex PCR reads, TCRdb called clonotypes with MiXCR, one entry per CDR3 protein. The sample comprises around 400,000 distinct CDR3 sequences, about a sixth of which are singletons, and about a fifth rests with the top ten. The starting material was peripheral blood mononuclear cells (PBMCs), obtained at new diagnosis, from a patient treated with antithyroid drugs. These receptors all stem from a female donor with Graves disease. Both conserved end residues are part of each CDR3. D genes are given only for firm matches. Size tells how often a clone was seen (once, few, many) or the class of an expanded clone, and some rows leave it out.

>-|TRBJ2-2|TRBV5-1|-
CASTKIDGSGELFF
TGCGCCAGCACCAAAATAGACGGGTCCGGGGAGCTGTTTTTT
>TRBD1|TRBJ2-1|TRBV4-1|many
CASSQIGRQGPRNEQFF
TGCGCCAGCAGCCAGATCGGACGACAGGGCCCTAGGAATGAGCAGTTCTTC
>TRBD1|TRBJ2-7|TRBV13|many
CASSRQGDPRSYEQYF
TGTGCCAGCAGTCGACAGGGAGATCCTCGCTCCTACGAGCAGTACTTC
>-|TRBJ1-1|TRBV27|many
CASSLWDGGPNTEAFF
TGTGCCAGCAGTTTATGGGACGGGGGGCCGAACACTGAAGCTTTCTTT
>-|TRBJ2-2|TRBV28|few
CASTSPGDGELFF
TGTGCCAGCACGTCTCCAGGGGACGGGGAGCTGTTTTTT
>TRBD2|TRBJ2-7|TRBV10-1|few
CASRVAGPYEQYF
TGCGCCAGCAGAGTAGCGGGCCCCTACGAGCAGTACTTC
>-|TRBJ2-2|TRBV4-1|many
CASSQDLVGTRRTGELFF
TGCGCCAGCAGCCAAGATCTAGTAGGGACGCGACGGACCGGGGAGCTGTTTTTT
>TRBD2|TRBJ2-7|TRBV12-3/TRBV12-4|many
CASSFGLAGRYEQYF
TGTGCCAGCAGTTTCGGACTAGCGGGACGCTACGAGCAGTACTTC
>-|TRBJ2-1|TRBV20-1|few
CSASSGRSAYEQFF
TGCAGTGCTAGCTCCGGGAGATCCGCCTATGAGCAGTTCTTC
>-|TRBJ1-5|TRBV27|few
CASIRGGNQPQHF
TGTGCCAGCATTCGAGGCGGCAATCAGCCCCAGCATTTT
>TRBD1|TRBJ1-5|TRBV15|many
CATSSPGNLGQGNQPQHF
TGTGCCACCAGCAGCCCCGGGAACCTGGGACAGGGAAATCAGCCCCAGCATTTT
>-|TRBJ2-1|TRBV6-1|-
CASFPGTQGLNEQFF
TGTGCCAGCTTTCCCGGGACTCAAGGGCTCAATGAGCAGTTCTTC
>-|TRBJ1-5|TRBV12-3/TRBV12-4|-
CASSFERNNQPQHF
TGTGCCAGCAGTTTCGAAAGGAACAATCAGCCCCAGCATTTT
>-|TRBJ2-2|TRBV15|many
CATSRGRENTGELFF
TGTGCCACCAGCAGAGGTCGGGAGAACACCGGGGAGCTGTTTTTT
>-|TRBJ1-4|TRBV28|many
CASSSVRREEKLFF
TGTGCCAGCAGTTCTGTGCGGAGAGAGGAAAAACTGTTTTTT
>-|TRBJ2-3|TRBV5-5|-
CASSLGGPGRARGYTQYF
TGTGCCAGCAGCTTGGGGGGTCCGGGTCGAGCCCGCGGATATACGCAGTATTTT
>-|TRBJ1-2|TRBV5-1|-
CASSTGQPNYGYTF
TGCGCCAGCAGCACCGGACAGCCTAACTATGGCTACACCTTC